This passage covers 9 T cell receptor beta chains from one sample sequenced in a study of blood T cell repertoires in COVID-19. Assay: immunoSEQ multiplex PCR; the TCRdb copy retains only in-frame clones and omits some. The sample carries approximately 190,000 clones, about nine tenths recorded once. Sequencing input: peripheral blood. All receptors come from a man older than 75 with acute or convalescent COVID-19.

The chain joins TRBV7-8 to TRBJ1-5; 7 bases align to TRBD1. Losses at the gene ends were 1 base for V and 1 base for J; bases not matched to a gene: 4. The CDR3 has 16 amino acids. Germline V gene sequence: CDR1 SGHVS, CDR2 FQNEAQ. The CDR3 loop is CASSLDEGASNQPQHF. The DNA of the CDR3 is TGTGCCAGCAGCTTAGACGAGGGGGCGAGCAATCAGCCCCAGCATTTT.

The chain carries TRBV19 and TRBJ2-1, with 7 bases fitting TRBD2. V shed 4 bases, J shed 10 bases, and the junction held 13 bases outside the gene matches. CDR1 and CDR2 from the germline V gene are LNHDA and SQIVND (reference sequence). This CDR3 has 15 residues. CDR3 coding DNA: TGTGCCAGTAGTACATCGAGACAGAAACTAGCGGAGCAGTTCTTC. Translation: CASSTSRQKLAEQFF.

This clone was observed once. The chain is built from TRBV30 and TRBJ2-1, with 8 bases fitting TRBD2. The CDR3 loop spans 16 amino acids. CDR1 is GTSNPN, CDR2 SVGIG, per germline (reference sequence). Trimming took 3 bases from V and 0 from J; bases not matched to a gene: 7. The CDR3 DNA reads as TGTGCCTGGAGCGAAACCAGCGGGAGCTCCTACAATGAGCAGTTCTTC. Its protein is CAWSETSGSSYNEQFF.

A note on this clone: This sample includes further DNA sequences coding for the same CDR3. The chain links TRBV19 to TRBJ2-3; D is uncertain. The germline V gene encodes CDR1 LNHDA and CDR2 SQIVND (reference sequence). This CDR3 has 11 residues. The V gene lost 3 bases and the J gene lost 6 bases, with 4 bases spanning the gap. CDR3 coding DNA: TGTGCCAGTAGTATCCTTGATACGCAGTATTTT. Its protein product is CASSILDTQYF.

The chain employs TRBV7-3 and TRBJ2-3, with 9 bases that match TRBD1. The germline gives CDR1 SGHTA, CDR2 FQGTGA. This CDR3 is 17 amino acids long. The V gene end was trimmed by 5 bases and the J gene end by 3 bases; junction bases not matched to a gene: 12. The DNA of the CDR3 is TGTGCCAGCAGCCAGAGAGCAACAGGGGGCTTGACAGATACGCAGTATTTT. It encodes CASSQRATGGLTDTQYF. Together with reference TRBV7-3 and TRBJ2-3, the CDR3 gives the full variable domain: GAGVSQTPSNKVTEKGKYVELRCDPISGHTALYWYRQSLGQGPEFLIYFQGTGAADDSGLPNDRFFAVRPEGSVSTLKIQRTERGDSAVYLCASSQRATGGLTDTQYFGPGTRLTVL.

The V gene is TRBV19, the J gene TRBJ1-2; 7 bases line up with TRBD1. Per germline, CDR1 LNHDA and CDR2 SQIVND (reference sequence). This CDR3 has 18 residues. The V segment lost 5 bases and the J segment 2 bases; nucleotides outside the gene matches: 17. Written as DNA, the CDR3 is TGTGCCAGTAGTTTTGGGAGACAGGGCCCCAGTGGGAACTATGGCTACACCTTC. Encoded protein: CASSFGRQGPSGNYGYTF.

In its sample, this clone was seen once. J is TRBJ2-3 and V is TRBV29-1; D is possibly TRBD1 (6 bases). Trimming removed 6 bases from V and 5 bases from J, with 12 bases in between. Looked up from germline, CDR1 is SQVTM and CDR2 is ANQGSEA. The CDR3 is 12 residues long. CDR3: CSVAKQGDTQYF. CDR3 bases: TGCAGCGTGGCGAAACAGGGAGATACGCAGTATTTT.

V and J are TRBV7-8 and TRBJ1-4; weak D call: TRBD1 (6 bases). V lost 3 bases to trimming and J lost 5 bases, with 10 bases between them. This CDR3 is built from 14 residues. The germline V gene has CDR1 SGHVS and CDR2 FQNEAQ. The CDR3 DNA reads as TGTGCCAGCAGCTTTACCAGGGGAAATGAAAAACTGTTTTTT. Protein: CASSFTRGNEKLFF.

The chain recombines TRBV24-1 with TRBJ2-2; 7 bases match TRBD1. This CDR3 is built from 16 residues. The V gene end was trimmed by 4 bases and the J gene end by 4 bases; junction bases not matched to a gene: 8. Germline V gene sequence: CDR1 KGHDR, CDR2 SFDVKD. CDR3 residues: CATSDPQTGSTGELFF. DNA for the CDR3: TGTGCCACCAGTGACCCACAGACAGGGTCCACCGGGGAGCTGTTTTTT.